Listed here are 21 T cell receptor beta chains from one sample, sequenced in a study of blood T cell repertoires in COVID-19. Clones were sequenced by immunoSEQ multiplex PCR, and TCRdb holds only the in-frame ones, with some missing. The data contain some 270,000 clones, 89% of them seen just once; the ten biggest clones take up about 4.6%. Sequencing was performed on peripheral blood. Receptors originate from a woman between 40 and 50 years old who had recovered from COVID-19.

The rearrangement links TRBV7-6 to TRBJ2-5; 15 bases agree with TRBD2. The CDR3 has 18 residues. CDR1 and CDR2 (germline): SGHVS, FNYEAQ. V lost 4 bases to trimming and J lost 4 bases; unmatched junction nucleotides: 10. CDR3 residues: CASSSGGLAGGTSETQYF. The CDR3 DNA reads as TGTGCCAGCAGCTCAGGAGGACTAGCGGGGGGGACCTCAGAGACCCAGTACTTC. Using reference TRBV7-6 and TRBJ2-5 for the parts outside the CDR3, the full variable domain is GAGVSQSPRYKVTKRGQDVALRCDPISGHVSLYWYRQALGQGPEFLTYFNYEAQQDKSGLPNDRFSAERPEGSISTLTIQRTEQRDSAMYRCASSSGGLAGGTSETQYFGPGTRLLVL.

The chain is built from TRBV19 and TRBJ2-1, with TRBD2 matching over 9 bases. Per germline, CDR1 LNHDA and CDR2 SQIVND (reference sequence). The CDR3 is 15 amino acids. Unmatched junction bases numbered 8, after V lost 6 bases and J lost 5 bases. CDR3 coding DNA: TGTGCCAGTAGCCTTTCTGCGGGGGGGAACAATGAGCAGTTCTTC. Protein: CASSLSAGGNNEQFF.

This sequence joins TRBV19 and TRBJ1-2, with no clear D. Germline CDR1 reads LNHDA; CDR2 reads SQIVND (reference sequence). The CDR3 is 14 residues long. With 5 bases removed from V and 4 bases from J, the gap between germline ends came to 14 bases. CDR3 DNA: TGTGCCAGTAGTGTCCCCGGTCCTCTCTATGGCTACACCTTC. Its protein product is CASSVPGPLYGYTF.

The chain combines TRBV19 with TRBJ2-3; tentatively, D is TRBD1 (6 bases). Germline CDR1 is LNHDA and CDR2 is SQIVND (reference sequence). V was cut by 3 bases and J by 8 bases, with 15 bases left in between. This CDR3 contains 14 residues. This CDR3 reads CASSITGTLGTQYF. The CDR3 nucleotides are TGTGCCAGTAGTATCACAGGGACCCTTGGTACGCAGTATTTT.

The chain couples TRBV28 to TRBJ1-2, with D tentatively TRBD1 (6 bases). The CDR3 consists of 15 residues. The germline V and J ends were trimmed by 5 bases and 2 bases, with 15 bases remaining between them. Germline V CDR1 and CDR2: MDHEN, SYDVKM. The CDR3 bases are TGTGCCAGCAGTCTGCCCTGGGGGCCAAACTATGGCTACACCTTC. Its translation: CASSLPWGPNYGYTF.

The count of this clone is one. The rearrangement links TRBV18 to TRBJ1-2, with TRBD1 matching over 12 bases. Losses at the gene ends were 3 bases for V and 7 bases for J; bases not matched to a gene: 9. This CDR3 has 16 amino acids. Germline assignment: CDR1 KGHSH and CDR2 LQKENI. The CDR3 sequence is CASSPKGQGAQSGYTF. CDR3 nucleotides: TGTGCCAGCTCACCTAAGGGACAGGGGGCGCAGAGTGGCTACACCTTC. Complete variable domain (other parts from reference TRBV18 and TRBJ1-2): NAGVMQNPRHLVRRRGQEARLRCSPMKGHSHVYWYRQLPEEGLKFMVYLQKENIIDESGMPKERFSAEFPKEGPSILRIQQVVRGDSAAYFCASSPKGQGAQSGYTFGSGTRLTVV.

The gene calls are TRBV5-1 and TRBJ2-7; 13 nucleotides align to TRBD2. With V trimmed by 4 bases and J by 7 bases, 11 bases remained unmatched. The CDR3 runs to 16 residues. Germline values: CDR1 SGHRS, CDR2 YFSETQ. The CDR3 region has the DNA TGCGCCAGCAGCCAAGACGGACTAGCGGGAGATCGAGAGCAGTACGTC. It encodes CASSQDGLAGDREQYV.

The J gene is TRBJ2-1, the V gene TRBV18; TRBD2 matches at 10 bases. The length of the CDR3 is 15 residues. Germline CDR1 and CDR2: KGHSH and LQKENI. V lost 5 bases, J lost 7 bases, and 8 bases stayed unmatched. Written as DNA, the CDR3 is TGTGCCAGCTCATCGGGACTAGCGAACCTTAATGAGCAGTTCTTC. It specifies CASSSGLANLNEQFF.

The CDR3, as DNA: TGTGCCTGGGACACAGGAAACATTCAGTACTTC. It is translated as CAWDTGNIQYF. V gene TRBV30 combines with J gene TRBJ2-4; TRBD1 might be the D (5 bases). Per the germline V gene, CDR1 is GTSNPN and CDR2 is SVGIG (reference sequence). The CDR3 spans 11 residues. The germline V and J ends were trimmed by 5 bases and 6 bases, with 8 bases remaining between them.

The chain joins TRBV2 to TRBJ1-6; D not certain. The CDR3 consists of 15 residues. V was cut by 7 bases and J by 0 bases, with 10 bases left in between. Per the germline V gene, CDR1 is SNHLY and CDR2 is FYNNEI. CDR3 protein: CASTQSSSYNSPLHF. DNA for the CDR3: TGTGCCAGCACCCAAAGTAGCTCCTATAATTCACCCCTCCACTTT. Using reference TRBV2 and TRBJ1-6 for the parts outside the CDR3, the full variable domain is EPEVTQTPSHQVTQMGQEVILRCVPISNHLYFYWYRQILGQKVEFLVSFYNNEISEKSEIFDDQFSVERPDGSNFTLKIRSTKLEDSAMYFCASTQSSSYNSPLHFGNGTRLTVT.

Here the CDR3 reads CASSPGGYEQYF. The CDR3 DNA sequence: TGTGCCAGCAGTCCCGGGGGTTACGAGCAGTACTTC. The gene calls are TRBV28 and TRBJ2-7; tentatively, D is TRBD2 (6 bases). Trimming removed 5 bases at V and 4 bases at J, with 9 bases between. The CDR3 consists of 12 residues. In germline, CDR1 is MDHEN, CDR2 SYDVKM.

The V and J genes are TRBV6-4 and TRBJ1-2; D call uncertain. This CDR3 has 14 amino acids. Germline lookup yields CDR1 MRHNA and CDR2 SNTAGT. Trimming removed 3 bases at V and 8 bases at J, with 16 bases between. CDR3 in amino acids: CASSEYARVRGYTF. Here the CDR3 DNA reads TGTGCCAGCAGTGAATACGCGAGGGTCCGAGGCTACACCTTC.

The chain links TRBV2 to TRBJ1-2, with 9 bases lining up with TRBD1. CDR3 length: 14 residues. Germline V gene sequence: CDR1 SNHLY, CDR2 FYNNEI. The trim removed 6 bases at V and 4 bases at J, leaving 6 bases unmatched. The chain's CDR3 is CASSQTGGPYGYTF. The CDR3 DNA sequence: TGTGCCAGCAGCCAGACAGGGGGACCCTATGGCTACACCTTC. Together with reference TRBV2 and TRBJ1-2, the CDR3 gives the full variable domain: EPEVTQTPSHQVTQMGQEVILRCVPISNHLYFYWYRQILGQKVEFLVSFYNNEISEKSEIFDDQFSVERPDGSNFTLKIRSTKLEDSAMYFCASSQTGGPYGYTFGSGTRLTVV.

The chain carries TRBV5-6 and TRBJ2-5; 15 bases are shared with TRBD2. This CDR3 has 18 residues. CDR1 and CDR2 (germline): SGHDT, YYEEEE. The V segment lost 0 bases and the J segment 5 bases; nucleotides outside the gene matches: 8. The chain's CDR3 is CASSLVGGLAGGLETQYF. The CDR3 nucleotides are TGTGCCAGCAGCTTGGTCGGTGGACTAGCGGGGGGGCTGGAGACCCAGTACTTC.

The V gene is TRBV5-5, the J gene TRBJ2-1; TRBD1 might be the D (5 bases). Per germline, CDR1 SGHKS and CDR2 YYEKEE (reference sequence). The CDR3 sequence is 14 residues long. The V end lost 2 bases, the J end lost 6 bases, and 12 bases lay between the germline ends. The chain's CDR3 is CASSFYNQGNEQFF. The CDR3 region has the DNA TGTGCCAGCAGCTTTTATAATCAGGGCAATGAGCAGTTCTTC.

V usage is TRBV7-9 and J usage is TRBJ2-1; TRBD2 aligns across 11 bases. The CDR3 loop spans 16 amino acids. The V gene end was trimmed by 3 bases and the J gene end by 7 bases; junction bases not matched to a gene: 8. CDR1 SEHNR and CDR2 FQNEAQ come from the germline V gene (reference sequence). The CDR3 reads CASSLTSGVRGNEQFF. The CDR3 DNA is TGTGCCAGCAGCTTGACTAGCGGGGTGCGGGGGAATGAGCAGTTCTTC.

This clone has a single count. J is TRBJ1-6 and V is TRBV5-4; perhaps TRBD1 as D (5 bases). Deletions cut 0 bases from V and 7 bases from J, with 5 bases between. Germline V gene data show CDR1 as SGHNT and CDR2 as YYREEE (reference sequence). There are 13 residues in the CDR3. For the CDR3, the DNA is TGTGCCAGCAGCTTGGGACAGAATTCACCCCTCCACTTT. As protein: CASSLGQNSPLHF.

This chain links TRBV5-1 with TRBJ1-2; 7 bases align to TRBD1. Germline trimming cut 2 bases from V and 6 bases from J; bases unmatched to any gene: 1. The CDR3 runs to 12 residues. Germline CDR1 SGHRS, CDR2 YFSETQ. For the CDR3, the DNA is TGCGCCAGCAGCTTCCAGGGGGATGGCTACACCTTC. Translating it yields CASSFQGDGYTF.

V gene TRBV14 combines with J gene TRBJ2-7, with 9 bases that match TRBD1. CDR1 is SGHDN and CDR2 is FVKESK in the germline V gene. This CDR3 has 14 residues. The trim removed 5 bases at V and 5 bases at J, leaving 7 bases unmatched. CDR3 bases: TGTGCCAGCAGCTACGGGACAGGGAACCACGAGCAGTACGTC. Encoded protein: CASSYGTGNHEQYV.

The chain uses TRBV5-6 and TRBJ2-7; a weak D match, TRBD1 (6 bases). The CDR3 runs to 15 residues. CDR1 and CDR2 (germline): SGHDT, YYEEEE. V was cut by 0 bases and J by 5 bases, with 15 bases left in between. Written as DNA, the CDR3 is TGTGCCAGCAGCTTGGAACAGGGTGTTTATCACGAGCAGTACTTC. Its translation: CASSLEQGVYHEQYF.

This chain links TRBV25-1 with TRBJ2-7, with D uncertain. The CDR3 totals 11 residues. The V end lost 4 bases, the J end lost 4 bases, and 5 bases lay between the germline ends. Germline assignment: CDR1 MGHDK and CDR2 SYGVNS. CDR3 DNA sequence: TGTGCCAGCAGTGTGTCATACGAGCAGTACGTC. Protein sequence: CASSVSYEQYV.